This paragraph reports one T cell receptor (beta chain). These data come from a study of OX40 agonist ivuxolimab in advanced cancers. Here immunoSEQ multiplex PCR was the method, and the copy in TCRdb shows in-frame clones only, minus some. Counted here are tens of thousands of clones, 65% to 85% occurring once; the ten biggest clones make up about 3.1%. The sequencing here drew on CD4+ or CD8+ T cells sorted from blood, taken in a trial of the OX40 agonist ivuxolimab. The sequence was collected from an adult with an advanced solid tumor such as melanoma, head and neck, liver or kidney cancer.

In DNA form, the CDR3 reads TGTGCCAGCAGCCAAGGGGGCACCGGGGAGCTGTTTTTT. It specifies CASSQGGTGELFF. This chain connects TRBV4-2 to TRBJ2-2; D remains unclear. V dropped 1 base and J dropped 4 bases, with 4 bases sitting between them. Germline CDR1 reads LGHNA; CDR2 reads YNFKEQ. This CDR3 is built from 13 residues.